The present entry profiles one T cell receptor beta chain with its context. Its antigen is not identified. The germline CDR1 and CDR2 sequences are SGHRS and YFSETQ. The CDR3 length is 15 residues. The trim removed 5 bases at V and 8 bases at J, leaving 12 bases unmatched. TCRdb reprocessed the 5' RACE reads via MiXCR and lists one record per CDR3 protein. This table has 300,000 to 400,000 distinct CDR3 sequences, about 7.8% appearing once. This sample stems from a study of T cells after yellow fever vaccination. Study-level points and caveats: Most primary-vaccination clones recurred post-booster (just under 98% CD4, roughly 90% CD8). The study found a weaker secondary response that peaked faster, day 5 versus 15.

This chain connects TRBV5-1 to TRBJ2-1; 8 nucleotides agree with TRBD2. The specimen comprised PBMCs, sampled about 49 days after the first yellow fever vaccination. The receptor comes from a man in his late teens or twenties who received the YFV17D yellow fever vaccine. CDR3 coding DNA: TGCGCCAGCAGGGGACTAGGCGGGGTTGGCGATGAGCAGTTCTTC. Residues: CASRGLGGVGDEQFF. The whole variable domain, filled in from reference TRBV5-1 and TRBJ2-1, reads KAGVTQTPRYLIKTRGQQVTLSCSPISGHRSVSWYQQTPGQGLQFLFEYFSETQRNKGNFPGRFSGRQFSNSRSEMNVSTLELGDSALYLCASRGLGGVGDEQFFGPGTRLTVL.